This T cell receptor (beta chain) was recovered during a study of control samples from healthy donors and cancer patients (dated by TCRdb to the early 2020s). V loses 1 base, J loses 3 bases, and the germline ends lie 9 bases apart. The CDR3 has 15 amino acids, counting the end cysteine and phenylalanine. CDR3 DNA is the only sequence kept; it has 45 bases, read in frame from the first base. CDR1 and CDR2, per the germline V gene, are SGHTA and FQGNSA. Library method: the immunoSEQ multiplex PCR assay. The immuneACCESS repertoire file appears here via TCRdb, limited to in-frame rearrangements. These files lack a portion of the clones; in checked studies, under half of the deficit traces to unresolved V genes, and the cause of the others is not known. Across this sample there are about 120,000 clones, with around 87% seen only once. 9% to 13% of the sample is in the top ten clones. As to this clone: The antigen it binds to is not known. Base qualities are missing; no much larger clone stands one base away.

The chain is assembled from TRBV7-2 and TRBJ2-2; the D gene remains uncertain. This sequence was found in a man aged 25-45 years in good health. The sample was blood. The sequence in DNA is TGTGCCAGCAGCTTAGGTAGTATGGACACCGGGGAGCTGTTTTTT. This sequence encodes CASSLGSMDTGELFF. Outside the CDR3, residues come from the reference TRBV7-2 and TRBJ2-2 proteins, so the full variable domain is: GAGVSQSPSNKVTEKGKDVELRCDPISGHTALYWYRQSLGQGLEFLIYFQGNSAPDKSGLPSDRFSAERTGGSVSTLTIQRTQQEDSAVYLCASSLGSMDTGELFFGEGSRLTVL.